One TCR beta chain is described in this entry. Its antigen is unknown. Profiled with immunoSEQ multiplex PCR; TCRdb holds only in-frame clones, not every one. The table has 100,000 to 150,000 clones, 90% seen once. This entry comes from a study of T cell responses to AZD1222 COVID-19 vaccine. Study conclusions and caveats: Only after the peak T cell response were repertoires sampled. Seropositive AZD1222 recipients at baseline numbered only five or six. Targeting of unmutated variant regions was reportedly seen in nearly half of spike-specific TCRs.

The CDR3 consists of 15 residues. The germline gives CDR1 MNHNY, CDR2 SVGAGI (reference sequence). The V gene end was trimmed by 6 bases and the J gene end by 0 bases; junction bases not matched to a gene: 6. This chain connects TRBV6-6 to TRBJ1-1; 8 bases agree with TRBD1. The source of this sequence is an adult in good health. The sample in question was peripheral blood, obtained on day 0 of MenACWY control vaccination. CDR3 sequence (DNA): TGTGCCAGCAGGGAAGGGACAGGCTTGAACACTGAAGCTTTCTTT. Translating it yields CASREGTGLNTEAFF.